Listed below are T cell receptor beta chains from one sample, sequenced in a study of blood T cell repertoires in COVID-19. Generated by immunoSEQ multiplex PCR, the TCRdb table keeps only in-frame clones and is missing some. This table holds 200,000 to 250,000 clones, approximately 91% found once. Sequencing was performed on peripheral blood. These receptors were taken from a woman aged 55-69 years with acute or convalescent COVID-19. The CDR3 runs from the conserved cysteine through the conserved F or W. D genes are given only for firm matches. Clone size appears in some rows only: once, few, many, or a class for an expanded clone.

d_call,j_call,clone_size,v_call,cdr3_length,cdr3_aa,cdr3_nt
-,TRBJ2-7,-,TRBV18,13,CASSPYDRYEQYF,TGTGCCAGCTCACCGTATGACAGGTACGAGCAGTACTTC
-,TRBJ1-1,few,TRBV29-1,14,CSAGLMRGGTEAFF,TGCAGCGCGGGGTTAATGAGGGGAGGGACTGAAGCTTTCTTT
TRBD2,TRBJ2-3,-,TRBV11-2,18,CASSLDMTSGGTTDTQYF,TGTGCCAGCAGCTTAGATATGACTAGCGGGGGAACGACAGATACGCAGTATTTT
-,TRBJ2-7,-,TRBV5-1,14,CASSLGGLAYEQYF,TGCGCCAGCAGCTTGGGCGGCCTAGCCTACGAGCAGTACTTC
TRBD2,TRBJ2-3,-,TRBV11-2,17,CASSTLSGTSGGDTQYF,TGTGCCAGCAGCACTCTATCCGGGACTAGCGGGGGAGATACGCAGTATTTT
TRBD1,TRBJ1-1,-,TRBV27,15,CASSLSVQGGTEAFF,TGTGCCAGCAGTTTATCGGTCCAGGGGGGTACTGAAGCTTTCTTT
-,TRBJ2-1,-,TRBV5-1,14,CASSLAEGADEQFF,TGCGCCAGCAGCTTGGCCGAAGGGGCCGATGAGCAGTTCTTC
TRBD1,TRBJ1-2,-,TRBV7-2,17,CASSLAGQGAPNYGYTF,TGTGCCAGCAGCTTAGCGGGACAGGGGGCTCCTAACTATGGCTACACCTTC
TRBD2,TRBJ2-2,-,TRBV10-2,15,CASTASGGVTGELFF,TGCGCCAGCACCGCTAGCGGGGGGGTCACCGGGGAGCTGTTTTTT
TRBD1,TRBJ2-7,-,TRBV2,14,CASRYGTVTYEQYF,TGTGCCAGCAGGTATGGGACAGTAACCTACGAGCAGTACTTC
-,TRBJ2-7,-,TRBV12-5,13,CASGQGTSYEQYF,TGTGCTAGTGGACAGGGGACTTCCTACGAGCAGTACTTC
-,TRBJ2-2,-,TRBV27,14,CASSPGLYTGELFF,TGTGCCAGCAGTCCGGGACTTTACACCGGGGAGCTGTTTTTT
-,TRBJ2-3,-,TRBV10-2,15,CASSGRGQGTDTQYF,TGCGCCAGCAGTGGCAGGGGCCAAGGGACAGATACGCAGTATTTT
TRBD1,TRBJ2-2,-,TRBV6-2/TRBV6-3,14,CASSSQGAAGELFF,TGTGCCAGCAGTTCTCAGGGGGCTGCCGGGGAGCTGTTTTTT
-,TRBJ1-5,-,TRBV5-5,16,CASSSSGVLSNQPQHF,TGTGCCAGCAGCTCGTCCGGGGTTCTTAGCAATCAGCCCCAGCATTTT
TRBD1,TRBJ1-2,-,TRBV6-5,16,CASSYSGDRVDYGYTF,TGTGCCAGCAGTTATAGTGGGGACAGGGTTGACTATGGCTACACCTTC
TRBD2,TRBJ2-1,-,TRBV18,16,CASSPGAGVPHNEQFF,TGTGCCAGCTCACCTGGGGCGGGAGTGCCCCACAATGAGCAGTTCTTC
-,TRBJ2-1,once,TRBV24-1,12,CATSERDYEQFF,TGTGCCACCAGTGAGAGGGACTATGAGCAGTTCTTC
TRBD2,TRBJ2-7,-,TRBV4-2,15,CASSHEAGGAHEQYF,TGTGCCAGCAGCCACGAAGCGGGAGGAGCCCACGAGCAGTACTTC
TRBD2,TRBJ2-3,once,TRBV6-4,18,CASSDSPLAGGSPDTQYF,TGTGCCAGCAGTGACTCGCCCCTAGCGGGTGGGTCTCCAGATACGCAGTATTTT
TRBD1,TRBJ1-3,-,TRBV9,15,CASSAETGSGNTIYF,TGTGCCAGCAGCGCAGAGACAGGGTCTGGAAACACCATATATTTT
-,TRBJ2-3,-,TRBV30,15,CAWSPLGLSTDTQYF,TGTGCCTGGAGTCCTCTCGGACTGAGCACAGATACGCAGTATTTT
TRBD1,TRBJ2-3,-,TRBV7-9,16,CASSLERDRAIDTQYF,TGTGCCAGCAGCTTAGAGCGGGACAGGGCAATAGATACGCAGTATTTT
-,TRBJ2-7,-,TRBV9,13,CASSVGATYEQYF,TGTGCCAGCAGCGTCGGAGCGACCTACGAGCAGTACTTC
-,TRBJ2-7,-,TRBV5-1,15,CASSLGTNPSYEQYF,TGCGCCAGCAGCCTCGGGACAAATCCCTCCTACGAGCAGTACTTC
-,TRBJ2-5,-,TRBV7-9,14,CASSFVGLGAPPYF,-
TRBD2,TRBJ2-3,-,TRBV6-5,15,CASSYSASGDYTQYF,TGTGCCAGCAGTTACTCGGCTAGCGGGGACTATACGCAGTATTTT
-,TRBJ2-3,-,TRBV19,16,CASSRQGRGGTDTQYF,TGTGCCAGTAGCCGACAGGGGAGGGGTGGCACAGATACGCAGTATTTT
TRBD2,TRBJ2-3,-,TRBV6-6,15,CASKAGGTSTDTQYF,TGTGCCAGCAAAGCGGGAGGGACGAGCACAGATACGCAGTATTTT
-,TRBJ1-3,-,TRBV5-6,13,CASSLGRGNTIYF,TGTGCCAGCAGCTTGGGGAGGGGCAACACCATATATTTT
TRBD1,TRBJ1-2,-,TRBV5-6,17,CASSEAFSGGRNYGYTF,TGTGCCAGCAGCGAGGCATTTTCAGGGGGGAGAAACTATGGCTACACCTTC
-,TRBJ2-7,-,TRBV5-5,16,CASSLVVGSPTYEQYF,TGTGCCAGCAGCTTGGTAGTCGGGTCTCCCACCTACGAGCAGTACTTC
-,TRBJ1-4,-,TRBV18,15,CASSSHPPDGEKLFF,TGTGCCAGCTCGTCTCATCCACCCGACGGGGAAAAACTGTTTTTT
TRBD2,TRBJ2-1,once,TRBV19,16,CASSIGLAGAINEQFF,TGTGCCAGTAGTATCGGCCTAGCGGGGGCTATCAATGAGCAGTTCTTC
-,TRBJ2-2,-,TRBV5-4,14,CASSLQLNTGELFF,TGTGCCAGCAGCTTACAGCTTAACACCGGGGAGCTGTTTTTT
TRBD1,TRBJ1-2,-,TRBV11-2,16,CASSLGGTGRHYGYTF,TGTGCCAGCAGCTTAGGCGGGACAGGGAGACACTATGGCTACACCTTC
TRBD2,TRBJ2-7,-,TRBV19,17,CASSITSGGPTSYEQYF,TGTGCCAGTAGTATAACTAGCGGGGGCCCCACATCCTACGAGCAGTACTTC
TRBD1,TRBJ2-5,once,TRBV15,16,CATSVYGQGQVETQYF,TGTGCCACCAGCGTCTACGGACAGGGGCAAGTGGAGACCCAGTACTTC
TRBD1,TRBJ2-1,-,TRBV4-2,16,CASSQEGQSSYNEQFF,TGTGCCAGCAGCCAAGAGGGACAGAGCTCCTACAATGAGCAGTTCTTC
TRBD1,TRBJ2-2,-,TRBV6-4,16,CASSERGQGHTGELFF,TGTGCCAGCAGTGAAAGGGGACAGGGGCACACCGGGGAGCTGTTTTTT